The rows below give T cell receptor beta chains drawn from one sample of a study of cytomegalovirus exposure and HLA in healthy donors. The method was immunoSEQ multiplex PCR; TCRdb's version includes in-frame clones alone and lacks a portion of them. Of about 96,000 clones listed, around 74% are singletons. Sequencing was carried out using PBMCs. Receptor source: a woman between 65 and 79 years old in good health and CMV-seropositive. The CDR3 runs from the conserved cysteine through the conserved F or W. Each record gives: V gene, D gene, clone size, J gene, CDR3 protein, CDR3 DNA. D genes are given only for firm matches. Part of the rows lack a size; the others show once, few, many or a class for expanded clones.

TRBV21-1	-	-	TRBJ2-2	CASSKGPGNNTGELFF	TGTGCCAGCAGCAAAGGGCCGGGAAACAACACCGGGGAGCTGTTTTTT
TRBV13	-	-	TRBJ1-2	CASSLGGGGVYGYTF	TGTGCCAGCAGCTTAGGCGGCGGGGGCGTCTATGGCTACACCTTC
TRBV9	-	-	TRBJ2-1	CASSVDLGVNNEQFF	TGTGCCAGCAGCGTAGATCTCGGAGTAAACAATGAGCAGTTCTTC
TRBV25-1	-	once	TRBJ1-2	CASSGGQGNYGYTF	TGTGCCAGCAGTGGGGGTCAGGGAAACTATGGCTACACCTTC
TRBV7-6	TRBD1	-	TRBJ2-1	CASSLAGTGAFF	TGTGCCAGCAGCTTAGCCGGGACAGGGGCTTTCTTC
TRBV7-8	-	few	TRBJ2-1	CASSPRRENEQFF	TGTGCCAGCAGCCCACGGAGGGAGAATGAGCAGTTCTTC
TRBV20-1	-	few	TRBJ2-5	CSASVGETQYF	TGCAGTGCTAGCGTCGGAGAGACCCAGTACTTC
TRBV19	-	few	TRBJ1-2	CASLRGESGGYTF	TGTGCCAGTCTTCGCGGGGAAAGTGGTGGCTACACCTTC
TRBV27	TRBD2	-	TRBJ2-1	CACKGNSGDEQFF	TGTGCCTGCAAAGGAAATAGCGGGGATGAGCAGTTCTTC
TRBV29-1	TRBD2	-	TRBJ2-3	CSVGLGGGRADTQYF	TGCAGCGTTGGTTTGGGCGGGGGGCGTGCAGATACGCAGTATTTT
TRBV5-1	TRBD1	once	TRBJ1-5	CASSLQGGLNQPQHF	TGCGCCAGCAGCTTGCAGGGGGGACTCAATCAGCCCCAGCATTTT
TRBV5-1	TRBD2	-	TRBJ2-7	CASSHRTSGGPFGSYEQYF	TGCGCCAGCAGCCACCGGACTAGCGGGGGACCTTTTGGCTCCTACGAGCAGTACTTC
TRBV9	-	-	TRBJ1-2	CASSSSNREGVYTF	TGTGCCAGCAGCTCCAGCAACAGGGAGGGCGTCTACACCTTC
TRBV15	-	-	TRBJ1-2	CATSRDTFSASNYGYTF	TGTGCCACCAGCAGAGATACGTTTAGTGCGTCTAACTATGGCTACACCTTC
TRBV20-1	-	-	TRBJ1-1	CSASGYTEAFF	TGCAGTGCTAGCGGGTACACTGAAGCTTTCTTT
TRBV7-9	TRBD2	-	TRBJ2-2	CASSSSGSRAGELFF	TGTGCCAGCAGCTCTAGCGGGAGTCGGGCCGGGGAGCTGTTTTTT
TRBV30	-	-	TRBJ2-7	CAWSVSYEQYF	TGTGCCTGGAGTGTTAGCTACGAGCAGTACTTC
TRBV28	TRBD1	-	TRBJ2-3	CASSLLQGTGTDTQYF	TGTGCCAGCAGTTTACTACAGGGGACAGGCACAGATACGCAGTATTTT
TRBV5-1	-	-	TRBJ2-2	CASSFNSLNTGELFF	TGCGCCAGCAGCTTTAACAGCCTAAACACCGGGGAGCTGTTTTTT
TRBV21-1	-	-	TRBJ2-6	CASITARGSPGANVLTF	TGTGCCAGCATCACAGCTAGGGGTTCCCCTGGGGCCAACGTCCTGACTTTC
TRBV28	-	-	TRBJ1-2	CASSLSGFGGYTF	TGTGCCAGCAGTTTATCAGGGTTTGGCGGCTACACCTTC
TRBV7-9	TRBD1	-	TRBJ2-7	CASSRGTGAWEQYF	TGTGCCAGCAGCCGAGGGACAGGGGCCTGGGAGCAGTACTTC
TRBV7-3	TRBD1	few	TRBJ1-1	CASSRTGGAEAFF	TGTGCCAGCAGTCGGACAGGGGGGGCTGAAGCTTTCTTT
TRBV7-7	-	-	TRBJ2-3	CASSPMATPRPDTQYF	TGTGCTAGCAGCCCCATGGCGACACCAAGACCCGATACGCAGTATTTT
TRBV2	-	-	TRBJ1-6	CASSEQTTINSPLHF	TGTGCCAGCAGTGAGCAGACGACAATTAATTCACCCCTCCACTTT
TRBV2	TRBD2	once	TRBJ2-3	CASRARTSTSTDTQYF	TGTGCCAGCAGAGCAAGGACTAGCACTAGCACAGATACGCAGTATTTT
TRBV5-4	-	few	TRBJ2-2	CASSLGGTSTGELFF	TGTGCCAGCAGCTTGGGTGGGACATCGACCGGGGAGCTGTTTTTT
TRBV27	-	-	TRBJ1-2	CASSSRGYGYTF	TGTGCCAGCAGTTCGCGGGGATATGGCTACACCTTC
TRBV28	TRBD1	once	TRBJ2-7	CASRTLKRTGDGYEQYF	TGTGCCAGCAGGACACTAAAGCGGACAGGGGATGGCTACGAGCAGTACTTC
TRBV5-1	TRBD1	-	TRBJ2-2	CASSGDRGGTGELFF	TGCGCCAGCAGCGGCGACAGGGGAGGCACCGGGGAGCTGTTTTTT